This section outlines one T cell receptor (beta chain) sequence together with its context. The antigen it recognizes is unknown. There are no base qualities to consult, and no much larger clone falls within one base. This record belongs to a study of blood T cell repertoires in COVID-19 (dated by TCRdb to 2019 to 2021). Regarding the research as a whole: Samples covering the acute and convalescent phases of COVID-19 were provided by collaborators in the United States, Italy and Spain. A freely available public database, intended as a resource for researchers studying the immune response to SARS-CoV-2, is where the repertoires were released. The prospective study material was composed of cDNA or gDNA derived from T cells, B-cell-depleted T cells, or PBMCs. Where available, HLA class I and class II types were obtained from metadata supplied by the sample provider rather than from assay-based typing. The dataset comprised deeply sampled blood TCRbeta repertoires from subjects exposed to, actively infected with, or recovered from COVID-19. The samples were drawn from the first 160 participants of the ongoing ImmuneRACE study and from 950 to 1,500 subjects provided by 6 global collaborators. Nearly every sample came with metadata listing a de-identified subject ID, COVID-19 status, age in years and sex.

TCRbeta CDR3 regions were amplified from genomic DNA using the immunoSEQ Assay, a bias-controlled multiplex PCR. In the authors' own workflow: Nucleated cell counts per sample were estimated from amplification of reference gene primers within the assay. To quantify the absolute abundance of each unique TCRbeta CDR3 rearrangement, sequence reads were collapsed and filtered. For each sample, productive Simpson clonality was calculated by taking the square root of Simpson's diversity index across productive rearrangements. TCRdb obtained this table from immuneACCESS and retained in-frame rearrangements with V and J assigned. These tables miss some clones; where compared with another copy, unresolved V genes account for less than half of the shortfall, and the remainder is unexplained. V and J calls and clone size are as listed in that table; D and trimming were resolved from the DNA. Recorded for this sample are 120,000 or so clones; approximately 81% of them occurred a single time. Of the sample, more than 5.5% falls within the top ten clones.

Collaborating institutions collected whole blood in K2EDTA tubes following their own protocols. For TCRbeta analysis, collaborator samples were shipped as frozen whole blood, as isolated PBMCs, or as DNA extracted from either sample type. Findings and caveats that apply to the study as a whole: The quantity of clinical and demographic metadata differed by source and by participant and was supplied without curation.

The germline V and J ends show losses of 5 bases and 8 bases respectively, and no gene match explains 11 bases of the junction. Measured from the cysteine to the phenylalanine, the CDR3 is 14 residues long. The read is trimmed to its CDR3 DNA, 42 bases read in frame from base 1. CDR1 and CDR2 (GTSNPN, SVGIG) derive from the germline V gene (reference sequence). Sample: peripheral blood. The origin of this receptor is a man between 60 and 75 years old with acute or convalescent COVID-19. The chain employs TRBV30 and TRBJ1-2, with 10 middle bases fitting TRBD1. This receptor has the CDR3 CAWGQGVAVEGYTF. Read as DNA, the sequence is TGTGCCTGGGGACAGGGGGTGGCTGTCGAAGGCTACACCTTC.